This is a list of T cell receptor beta chains from one sample in a study of T cells after somatic rescue of genetic block. TCRdb's table, derived via immunoSEQ multiplex PCR, lists solely in-frame clones and lacks some. The table includes over 12,000 clones, 55% to 75% detected once. Sequences were obtained from peripheral blood mononuclear cells (PBMCs). Receptors were obtained from a boy aged 5-17 years. Each CDR3 is given with its conserved first and last residue. Each record gives: clone size, J gene, CDR3 length, V gene, D gene, CDR3 DNA, CDR3 protein. The D gene is left open where the match is weak. Some rows mark clone size as missing; the rest say once, few, many or name a class of expanded clone.

- | TRBJ1-6 | 13 | TRBV7-7 | - | TGTGCTAGCAGCTCCGGGGGTCCATACCCCCTCCACTTT | CASSSGGPYPLHF
- | TRBJ2-2 | 17 | TRBV10-3 | TRBD2 | TGTGCCATTCAAGCCACTAGCGGGGGGGCCGTAACCGGGGAGCTGTTTTTT | CAIQATSGGAVTGELFF
few | TRBJ2-5 | 12 | TRBV7-6 | - | TGTGCCAGCAGCTTAGTAGAAAAGACCCAGTACTTC | CASSLVEKTQYF
- | TRBJ2-1 | 13 | TRBV9 | - | TGTGCCAGCAGCGTAGGATCTAGATATGAGCAGTTCTTC | CASSVGSRYEQFF
- | TRBJ2-5 | 13 | TRBV10-3 | - | TGTGCCATCAGTGGTTCGGGGGTAGAGACCCAGTACTTC | CAISGSGVETQYF
few | TRBJ2-6 | 16 | TRBV19 | - | TGTGCCAGTACCGGGAGACTCACCTCTGGGGCCAACGTCCTGACTTTC | CASTGRLTSGANVLTF
- | TRBJ2-3 | 15 | TRBV5-1 | - | TGCGCCAGCAGCTTCCCGGCAGGGGCCACAGATACGCAGTATTTT | CASSFPAGATDTQYF
- | TRBJ2-1 | 17 | TRBV11-2 | TRBD2 | TGTGCCAGCAGGCCCTTACTAGCGGGGGGGAACTACAATGAGCAGTTCTTC | CASRPLLAGGNYNEQFF
- | TRBJ1-1 | 16 | TRBV5-1 | TRBD1 | TGCGCCAGCAGCCTCGCGACAGGGGAAAAGGACACTGAAGCTTTCTTT | CASSLATGEKDTEAFF
- | TRBJ1-1 | 11 | TRBV19 | - | TGTGCCAGTAGTATAGATCTCCGTGCTTTCTTT | CASSIDLRAFF
- | TRBJ1-2 | 15 | TRBV19 | TRBD1 | TGTGCCAGTAGTAGCACCCTCAGGGGGCCGGGCGGCTACACCTTC | CASSSTLRGPGGYTF
- | TRBJ1-4 | 11 | TRBV29-1 | - | TGCAGCGTTGTCATTCTTGAAAAACTGTTTTTT | CSVVILEKLFF
- | TRBJ2-3 | 15 | TRBV6-1 | - | TGTGCCAGCATTAGGGTAGGGGCGAACACAGATACGCAGTATTTT | CASIRVGANTDTQYF
few | TRBJ1-6 | 14 | TRBV5-1 | - | TGCGCCAGCAGCTTGGCAGAGCACGTTTCACCCCTCCACTTT | CASSLAEHVSPLHF
- | TRBJ2-2 | 16 | TRBV5-1 | TRBD2 | TGCGCCAGCAGCTCGACTAGCGGGACGAACACCGGGGAGCTGTTTTTT | CASSSTSGTNTGELFF
few | TRBJ2-1 | 17 | TRBV29-1 | - | TGCAGCGTCCTAGGGGGAGGGCAACTCCTTTCGAGCTATGAGCAGTTCTTC | CSVLGGGQLLSSYEQFF
medium-sized | TRBJ2-2 | 15 | TRBV5-1 | TRBD2 | TGCGCCAGCAGCTTCCAGCGGGAGGTAGTCGGGGAGCTGTTTTTT | CASSFQREVVGELFF
- | TRBJ2-7 | 13 | TRBV19 | TRBD1 | TGTGCCAGTATCGGACAGGGGGCCGGAGAGCAGTACTTC | CASIGQGAGEQYF
- | TRBJ1-2 | 16 | TRBV18 | - | TGTGCCAGCTCGAGGGGCAGTGCCCCTCAGAACTATGGCTACACCTTC | CASSRGSAPQNYGYTF
- | TRBJ1-2 | 15 | TRBV6-5 | - | TGTGCCAGCAGTTACTCGCGCAGGGAAGCCTATGGCTACACCTTC | CASSYSRREAYGYTF
- | TRBJ2-7 | 14 | TRBV4-1 | - | TGCGCCAGCAGCCAAGTGAGCGAGGGCTACGAGCAGTACTTC | CASSQVSEGYEQYF
- | TRBJ2-7 | 15 | TRBV4-1 | - | TGCGCCAGCAGCCAAGAAGGGGCCGGCACCTACGAGCAGTACTTC | CASSQEGAGTYEQYF
- | TRBJ2-1 | 15 | TRBV10-3 | TRBD2 | TGTGCCATCCGGAGAGCGGGGGGGCCCTACAATGAGCAGTTCTTC | CAIRRAGGPYNEQFF
- | TRBJ1-2 | 12 | TRBV6-7 | - | TGTGCCAGCAGTTCGGTCCCCTATGGCTACACCTTC | CASSSVPYGYTF
- | TRBJ2-1 | 14 | TRBV7-2 | TRBD2 | TGTGCCACGAGTAAAGCGGGAGGCATCAATGAGCAGTTCTTC | CATSKAGGINEQFF
- | TRBJ2-7 | 14 | TRBV5-1 | TRBD2 | TGCGCCAGCAGCGTACTAGCGGAGTCCTACGAGCAGTACTTC | CASSVLAESYEQYF
- | TRBJ2-1 | 17 | TRBV28 | TRBD2 | TGTGCCAGCAGTTCCCCTCTGACTAGCGGTCTTTACAATGAGCAGTTCTTC | CASSSPLTSGLYNEQFF
- | TRBJ1-6 | 12 | TRBV14 | - | TGTGCCAGCAGCGTCGTGGGGGCCCCCCTCCACTTT | CASSVVGAPLHF
medium-sized | TRBJ2-7 | 14 | TRBV9 | - | TGTGCCAGCAGCGTTGACCCGGGCGCCTACGAGCAGTACTTC | CASSVDPGAYEQYF
- | TRBJ2-1 | 16 | TRBV28 | TRBD1 | TGTGCCAGCAGTTTATTCCGGACAGGGGCGGGCGATGAGCAGTTCTTC | CASSLFRTGAGDEQFF
- | TRBJ2-1 | 13 | TRBV10-3 | TRBD2 | TGTGCCATCGGGACTAGCGGGAACAATGAGCAGTTCTTC | CAIGTSGNNEQFF